Below are 22 T cell receptor beta chains sequenced from a single sample in a study of cytomegalovirus exposure and HLA in healthy donors. The PCR used 60 Vbeta and 13 Jbeta primers. The method was immunoSEQ multiplex PCR; TCRdb's version includes in-frame clones alone and lacks a portion of them. The sample table includes about 200,000 clones. The sequenced material came from PBMCs. These receptors were collected from a woman aged 30 to 39 in good health and CMV-seropositive.

V gene TRBV7-2 combines with J gene TRBJ2-7; 7 bases are a match to TRBD1. With V trimmed by 3 bases and J by 2 bases, 7 bases remained unmatched. CDR3 length: 15 residues. Per the germline V gene, CDR1 is SGHTA and CDR2 is FQGNSA. CDR3 sequence reads: CASSFDRVSTYEQYF. The DNA of the CDR3 is TGTGCCAGCAGCTTCGACAGGGTGAGCACCTACGAGCAGTACTTC.

The chain has TRBV5-1 and TRBJ1-1; TRBD1 matches 7 bases. V dropped 0 bases and J dropped 10; count of bases not matched to a gene: 15. Germline V gene data show CDR1 as SGHRS and CDR2 as YFSETQ. The CDR3 totals 16 residues. The DNA for the CDR3 is TGCGCCAGCAGCTTGGGCTCACAGGGGAGCCAACGGCGAGCTTTCTTT. This encodes CASSLGSQGSQRRAFF.

This chain joins TRBV25-1 and TRBJ1-2, with TRBD1 matching over 7 bases. The CDR3 runs to 13 residues. Germline V gene lookup returns CDR1 MGHDK and CDR2 SYGVNS. Trimming removed 4 bases from V and 8 bases from J; junction bases left unmatched: 7. Here the CDR3 reads CASSVKGGGGYTF. The CDR3 nucleotides are TGTGCCAGCAGTGTAAAAGGGGGCGGCGGCTACACCTTC.

The rearrangement uses TRBV18 and TRBJ2-2, with D possibly TRBD2 on 6 matching bases. Germline V gene lookup returns CDR1 KGHSH and CDR2 LQKENI. Trimming pared 5 bases from V and 2 bases from J, leaving 12 bases between. There are 15 residues in the CDR3. CDR3 coding DNA: TGTGCCAGCTCATACTCTGCGGGAAACACCGGGGAGCTGTTTTTT. Its protein product is CASSYSAGNTGELFF. The full variable domain, in which reference TRBV18 and TRBJ2-2 provide the parts outside the CDR3, is NAGVMQNPRHLVRRRGQEARLRCSPMKGHSHVYWYRQLPEEGLKFMVYLQKENIIDESGMPKERFSAEFPKEGPSILRIQQVVRGDSAAYFCASSYSAGNTGELFFGEGSRLTVL.

The CDR3 loop is CASSLGPANYGYTF. Written as DNA, the CDR3 is TGTGCCAGCAGCTTAGGGCCAGCTAACTATGGCTACACCTTC. The chain carries TRBV7-2 and TRBJ1-2; D call uncertain. V was shortened by 1 base and J by 0 bases, with 6 bases between the two germline ends. The CDR3 extends over 14 amino acids. The V gene's germline CDR1 is SGHTA and CDR2 FQGNSA.

The V gene is TRBV6-1, the J gene TRBJ2-7; possibly TRBD2 for D (6 bases). The germline CDR1 and CDR2 sequences are MNHNS and SASEGT. Between the trimmed V and J ends, which lost 2 bases and 3 bases, there was a span of 14 bases. The CDR3 loop spans 15 amino acids. This CDR3 is CASSESGTPLYEQYF. The CDR3 bases are TGTGCCAGCAGTGAATCAGGGACTCCCCTCTACGAGCAGTACTTC.

The chain employs TRBV6-5 and TRBJ2-7, with D possibly TRBD1 on 7 matching bases. The germline gives CDR1 MNHEY, CDR2 SVGAGI. This CDR3 region has 15 residues. V lost 4 bases, J lost 2 bases, and 15 bases lay in between. In DNA form, the CDR3 reads TGTGCCAGCAGTTCGACAGGGAGGAGGACCTACGAGCAGTACTTC. Amino acid sequence: CASSSTGRRTYEQYF.

This rearrangement joins TRBV5-1 to TRBJ2-6; 7 bases fit TRBD1. There are 19 residues in the CDR3. Germline V gene lookup returns CDR1 SGHRS and CDR2 YFSETQ. The J segment lost 1 base and the V segment lost 1 base, leaving 11 bases of the junction unmatched. The CDR3 spells CASSLRGDRVGSGANVLTF. CDR3 nucleotides: TGCGCCAGCAGCTTGAGGGGCGACAGGGTCGGGTCTGGGGCCAACGTCCTGACTTTC.

The rearrangement uses TRBV6-5 and TRBJ2-4; 10 nucleotides match TRBD1. The J segment lost 8 bases and the V segment lost 5 bases, leaving 9 bases of the junction unmatched. The germline V gene has CDR1 MNHEY and CDR2 SVGAGI. The CDR3 extends over 15 amino acids. For the CDR3, the DNA is TGTGCCAGCAGTCAACCGGGACAGGGGACGGACATTCAGTACTTC. Protein: CASSQPGQGTDIQYF.

Comments on this clone: Germline and junction disagree at one end, which may indicate a read error. Other DNA sequences in this sample translate to the same CDR3. As DNA, the CDR3 is TGTGCCAGCATCCAGGCCGGGGGAATGAACACCGAAGCTTTCTTT. Amino acid sequence: CASIQAGGMNTEAFF. The chain carries TRBV6-5 and TRBJ1-1, with D perhaps TRBD1 (5 bases). This CDR3 region has 15 residues. Germline assignment: CDR1 MNHEY and CDR2 SVGAGI.

This chain uses TRBV7-9 with TRBJ2-2, with a weak D call TRBD2 (5 bases). The V gene's germline CDR1 is SEHNR and CDR2 FQNEAQ (reference sequence). The germline V and J ends were trimmed by 8 bases and 9 bases, with 16 bases remaining between them. The CDR3 runs to 13 residues. In nucleotides, the CDR3 is TGTGCCAGCCGCTCTAGCTGGGCTAGGGAGCTGTTTTTT. Translating gives CASRSSWARELFF.

The CDR3 DNA sequence: TGCGCCAGCAGCTTGTGGGGACAGATGAACACTGAAGCTTTCTTT. Translated, it gives CASSLWGQMNTEAFF. This chain joins TRBV5-1 and TRBJ1-1; TRBD1 matches 7 bases. The germline gives CDR1 SGHRS, CDR2 YFSETQ. V shed 1 base, J shed 0 bases, and the junction held 3 bases outside the gene matches. The CDR3 loop spans 15 amino acids.

The chain is built from TRBV6-1 and TRBJ1-5; perhaps TRBD1 as D (5 bases). This CDR3 comprises 14 residues. V lost 7 bases and J lost 5, with 15 bases in between. Germline V gene lookup returns CDR1 MNHNS and CDR2 SASEGT. CDR3 nucleotides: TGTGCCAGCACCAAACAGGTCTGGGATCAGCCCCAGCATTTT. Translating gives CASTKQVWDQPQHF.

The V call is TRBV5-1, the J call TRBJ1-2; possibly TRBD1 for D (5 bases). Germline V gives CDR1 SGHRS, CDR2 YFSETQ. The CDR3 is made up of 17 amino acids. Trimming stripped 1 base from V and 3 bases from J, with 19 bases between. The CDR3 coding sequence is TGCGCCAGCAGCTTGCGGGGGGGGTGGGGTTTACACTATGGCTACACCTTC. The encoded protein is CASSLRGGWGLHYGYTF.

DNA for the CDR3: TGTGCCAGCAGCCTCGGGGAGGGCGGGAAACTGTTTTTT. Translating it yields CASSLGEGGKLFF. V gene TRBV7-9 combines with J gene TRBJ1-4; D gene ambiguous. CDR1 SEHNR and CDR2 FQNEAQ come from the germline V gene (reference sequence). The CDR3 runs to 13 residues. Between the trimmed V and J ends, which lost 5 bases and 11 bases, there was a span of 15 bases.

The chain combines TRBV5-4 with TRBJ2-7; TRBD2 matches 12 bases. The V and J ends lost 3 bases and 7 bases, in that order; junction bases with no gene match: 5. This CDR3 region has 14 residues. Per germline, CDR1 SGHNT and CDR2 YYREEE (reference sequence). CDR3 protein: CASSSRGLAGEQYF. For the CDR3, the DNA is TGTGCCAGCAGCTCCCGAGGACTAGCGGGGGAGCAGTACTTC.

This rearrangement joins TRBV27 to TRBJ2-2; no firm D call. CDR3 length equals 15 residues. Trimming took 6 bases from V and 7 from J, leaving 18 bases between them. Germline loops: CDR1 MNHEY, CDR2 SMNVEV (reference sequence). For the CDR3, the DNA is TGTGCCAGCAGCGGCCAGGAAGTCTCCATCGGGGAGCTGTTTTTT. It yields the protein CASSGQEVSIGELFF.

This chain joins TRBV11-3 and TRBJ2-2, with 8 bases matching TRBD1. Germline CDR1 reads SGHNT; CDR2 reads YENEEA. V lost 5 bases to trimming and J lost 3 bases; unmatched junction nucleotides: 5. The CDR3 has 15 residues. CDR3 coding DNA: TGTGCCAGCAGCCCGGACAGGGATCACACCGGGGAGCTGTTTTTT. It encodes CASSPDRDHTGELFF.

The J gene is TRBJ1-6, the V gene TRBV2; D is perhaps TRBD1 (6 bases). CDR3 length: 12 residues. The V end was cut by 7 bases, the J end by 10 bases, with 11 bases between. Germline-derived CDR1 and CDR2 are SNHLY and FYNNEI. DNA for the CDR3: TGTGCCAGCAATAGACAGGACTCACCCCTCCACTTT. Its protein is CASNRQDSPLHF.

The V gene is TRBV28, the J gene TRBJ2-2, with 9 bases identical to TRBD1. J was trimmed by 4 bases and V by 5 bases; bases with no gene match: 2. Looked up from germline, CDR1 is MDHEN and CDR2 is SYDVKM. This CDR3 has 14 residues. CDR3 region: CASSGTGLTGELFF. The CDR3 DNA follows: TGTGCCAGCAGTGGGACAGGGCTCACCGGGGAGCTGTTTTTT.

The chain is built from TRBV5-1 and TRBJ1-3; D perhaps matches TRBD1 (6 bases). The CDR3 sequence is 16 residues long. Trimming took off 5 bases at V and 1 base at J, with 16 bases between the two ends. Germline assignment: CDR1 SGHRS and CDR2 YFSETQ. CDR3 protein: CASSLIPGVSGNTIYF. The CDR3, as DNA: TGCGCCAGCAGTTTAATCCCAGGGGTATCTGGAAACACCATATATTTT.

This rearrangement joins TRBV10-3 to TRBJ2-3, with 9 bases matching TRBD2. Unmatched junction bases numbered 9, after V lost 4 bases and J lost 1 base. The germline gives CDR1 ENHRY, CDR2 SYGVKD. The CDR3 loop spans 17 amino acids. CDR3 coding DNA: TGTGCCATCAGTGGAGCGGGAGGTTCCCTGGGCACAGATACGCAGTATTTT. It specifies CAISGAGGSLGTDTQYF.